The source of this TCR beta chain is a study of memory CD4+ T cells and cytomegalovirus serostatus. Data came from immunoSEQ multiplex PCR; TCRdb stores just in-frame clones and leaves some out. The sample has about 57,000 clones; 65% to 80% are singletons. Trimming cost V 7 bases and J 4 bases, with 14 bases left between them. CDR3 length equals 14 residues. Germline CDR1 MGHDK, CDR2 SYGVNS. The sort gate was single viable CD3+CD4+CD8-CD45RO+ cells for memory CD4+ T cells. CD4+ T cells were isolated by positive magnetic selection. Overall study results and limits: Of under 200 reported CMV TCRbeta sequences, under 80 were found in memory CD4+ repertoires. A US-trained random forest predicted CMV serostatus with median AUC around 0.9.

This clone appeared once. Its antigen is still unknown. This rearrangement joins TRBV25-1 to TRBJ2-1; D is undetermined. Sequencing was performed on memory CD4+ T cells from blood. The clonotype originates from an adult in good health and CMV-seronegative. The CDR3 DNA is TGTGCCAGCACCCCCCCCGCCGTTTACAATGAGCAGTTCTTC. Amino acids: CASTPPAVYNEQFF. Complete variable domain (other parts from reference TRBV25-1 and TRBJ2-1): EADIYQTPRYLVIGTGKKITLECSQTMGHDKMYWYQQDPGMELHLIHYSYGVNSTEKGDLSSESTVSRIRTEHFPLTLESARPSHTSQYLCASTPPAVYNEQFFGPGTRLTVL.